These T cell receptor beta chains were read from a single sample in a study of CD8 T cells in ankylosing spondylitis. TCRdb analysed the 5' RACE reads with MiXCR anew, one entry per CDR3 protein. The sample has fewer than 750,000 distinct CDR3 sequences, 15% to 20% seen once. Sequencing was done on a sample of blood, either unsorted or a sorted T cell fraction (not recorded which). The receptors stem from a male donor with ankylosing spondylitis. CDR3s include the opening cysteine and the closing phenylalanine or tryptophan. The D gene is left open where the match is weak. Not every row has a clone size; where given, it reads once, few, many or a size class.

once	-	TRBV28	TRBJ2-3	CASSRGGAPDTQYF	TGTGCCAGCAGCCGGGGTGGGGCCCCAGATACGCAGTATTTT
few	-	TRBV12-3/TRBV12-4	TRBJ2-1	CASSGLGNEQFF	TGTGCCAGCAGTGGGCTCGGGAATGAGCAGTTCTTC
many	TRBD2	TRBV12-3/TRBV12-4	TRBJ2-7	CASRSTSGEQYF	TGTGCCAGCAGGTCGACTAGCGGCGAGCAGTACTTC
many	TRBD2	TRBV7-2	TRBJ2-7	CASSLVGGLAGRYEQYF	TGTGCCAGCAGCTTAGTGGGGGGACTAGCGGGACGCTACGAGCAGTACTTC
-	-	TRBV4-2	TRBJ2-3	CASSQEPGVGDTQYF	TGTGCCAGCAGCCAAGAACCCGGGGTGGGAGATACGCAGTATTTT
-	TRBD1	TRBV18	TRBJ2-7	CASSPTTGTGIEQYF	TGTGCCAGCTCACCGACGACCGGGACAGGGATTGAGCAGTACTTC
-	-	TRBV12-3/TRBV12-4	TRBJ2-7	CASRPGVRGYEQYF	TGTGCCAGCAGGCCAGGCGTCAGGGGCTACGAGCAGTACTTC
-	-	TRBV12-3/TRBV12-4	TRBJ1-2	CASSKIPEMGIYGYTF	TGTGCCAGCAGCAAAATACCCGAGATGGGGATTTATGGCTACACCTTC
few	TRBD2	TRBV5-1	TRBJ2-3	CASSFARYSGEDTQYF	TGCGCCAGCAGCTTCGCCCGGTACAGCGGGGAAGATACGCAGTATTTT
few	TRBD2	TRBV28	TRBJ2-7	CASSPETTSGSVYEQYF	TGTGCCAGCAGCCCCGAAACAACTAGCGGGAGCGTATACGAGCAGTACTTC
-	TRBD1	TRBV7-2	TRBJ1-2	CASSAQGAVNYGYTF	TGTGCCAGCAGCGCGCAGGGGGCCGTTAACTATGGCTACACCTTC
few	-	TRBV28	TRBJ2-6	CASNRGTGANVLTF	TGTGCCAGCAATCGGGGGACTGGGGCCAACGTCCTGACTTTC
many	-	TRBV2	TRBJ1-6	CASSDGPSSYNSPLHF	TGTGCCAGCAGTGATGGGCCGAGCTCCTATAATTCACCCCTCCACTTT
few	-	TRBV2	TRBJ1-1	CASSVGRVEAFF	TGTGCCAGCAGTGTGGGTAGGGTTGAAGCTTTCTTT
-	TRBD1	TRBV5-1	TRBJ2-1	CASSSSTGSSYNEQFF	TGCGCCAGCAGCTCTTCGACAGGGAGCTCCTACAATGAGCAGTTCTTC
-	TRBD2	TRBV7-6	TRBJ2-2	CASTIGLAGTGELFF	TGTGCCAGCACCATTGGGCTAGCGGGGACCGGGGAGCTGTTTTTT
-	-	TRBV7-2	TRBJ2-1	CASSLPTGRYNEQFF	TGTGCCAGCAGCTTGCCGACAGGAAGGTACAATGAGCAGTTCTTC
few	-	TRBV5-1	TRBJ1-1	CASRSQLDLTEAFF	TGCGCCAGCAGATCGCAGCTAGACCTCACTGAAGCTTTCTTT
few	-	TRBV20-1	TRBJ2-1	CSARRPSSYNEQFF	TGCAGTGCTAGACGACCCAGCTCCTACAATGAGCAGTTCTTC
-	-	TRBV18	TRBJ2-1	CASSPSGMDEQFF	TGTGCCAGCTCACCCTCAGGGATGGATGAGCAGTTCTTC
-	-	TRBV2	TRBJ2-7	CASTKLYEQYF	TGTGCCAGCACGAAACTCTACGAGCAGTACTTC
few	-	TRBV4-3	TRBJ1-1	CASSQVGRGTEAFF	TGCGCCAGCAGCCAAGTGGGGAGGGGCACTGAAGCTTTCTTT
few	TRBD1	TRBV2	TRBJ2-2	CASSDREGTGELFF	TGTGCCAGCAGCGACAGGGAAGGCACCGGGGAGCTGTTTTTT
-	TRBD2	TRBV10-3	TRBJ2-3	CATAQAGDSTDTQYF	TGTGCCACCGCTCAAGCGGGGGACAGCACAGATACGCAGTATTTT
few	TRBD1	TRBV20-1	TRBJ1-1	CSAPGQVNTEAFF	TGCAGTGCCCCGGGACAGGTCAACACTGAAGCTTTCTTT